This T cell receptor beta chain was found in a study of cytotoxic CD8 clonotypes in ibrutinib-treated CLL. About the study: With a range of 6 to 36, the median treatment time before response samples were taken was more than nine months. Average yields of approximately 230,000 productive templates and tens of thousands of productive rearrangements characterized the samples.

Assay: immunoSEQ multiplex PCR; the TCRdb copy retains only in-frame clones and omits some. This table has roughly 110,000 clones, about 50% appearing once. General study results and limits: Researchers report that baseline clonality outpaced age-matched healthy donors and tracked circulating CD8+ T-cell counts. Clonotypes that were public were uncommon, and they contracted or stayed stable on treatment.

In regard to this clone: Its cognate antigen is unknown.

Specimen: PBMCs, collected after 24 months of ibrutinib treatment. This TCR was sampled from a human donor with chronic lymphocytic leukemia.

CDR3 region: CAWCTGGAVCEQYF. The CDR3 bases are TGTGCCTGGTGTACCGGGGGGGCCGTATGCGAGCAGTACTTC. The V gene is TRBV30, the J gene TRBJ2-7; 8 bases line up with TRBD2. This CDR3 contains 14 residues. Germline trimming cut 5 bases from V and 6 bases from J; bases unmatched to any gene: 12. CDR1 and CDR2 (germline): GTSNPN, SVGIG (reference sequence).